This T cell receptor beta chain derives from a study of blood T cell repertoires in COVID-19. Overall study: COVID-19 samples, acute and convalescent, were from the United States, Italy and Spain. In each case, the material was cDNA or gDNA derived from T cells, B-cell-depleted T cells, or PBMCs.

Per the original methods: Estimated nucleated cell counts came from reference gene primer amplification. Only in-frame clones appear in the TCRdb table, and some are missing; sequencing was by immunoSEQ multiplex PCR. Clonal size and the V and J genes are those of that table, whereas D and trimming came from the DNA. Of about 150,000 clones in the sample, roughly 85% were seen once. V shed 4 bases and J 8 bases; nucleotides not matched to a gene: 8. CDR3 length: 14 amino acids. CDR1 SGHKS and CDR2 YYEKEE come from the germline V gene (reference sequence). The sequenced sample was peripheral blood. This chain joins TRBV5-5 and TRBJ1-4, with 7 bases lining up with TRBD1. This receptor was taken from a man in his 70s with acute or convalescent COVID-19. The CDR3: CASSREGAREKLFF. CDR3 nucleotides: TGTGCCAGCAGCCGGGAGGGGGCGCGGGAAAAACTGTTTTTT.